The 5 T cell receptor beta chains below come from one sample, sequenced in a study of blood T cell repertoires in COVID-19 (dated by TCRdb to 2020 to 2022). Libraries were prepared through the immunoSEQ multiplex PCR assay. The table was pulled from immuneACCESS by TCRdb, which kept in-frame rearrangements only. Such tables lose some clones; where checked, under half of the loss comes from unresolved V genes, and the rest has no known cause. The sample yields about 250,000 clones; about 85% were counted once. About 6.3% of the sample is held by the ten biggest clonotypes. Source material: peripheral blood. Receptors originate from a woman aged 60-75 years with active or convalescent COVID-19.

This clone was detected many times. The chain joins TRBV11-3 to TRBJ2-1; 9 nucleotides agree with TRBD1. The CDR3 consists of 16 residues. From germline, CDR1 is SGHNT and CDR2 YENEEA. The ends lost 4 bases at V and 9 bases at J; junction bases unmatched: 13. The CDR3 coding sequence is TGTGCCAGCAGCTCCGAGCCGGGACAGGGCGTGGGTGAGCAGTTCTTC. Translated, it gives CASSSEPGQGVGEQFF.

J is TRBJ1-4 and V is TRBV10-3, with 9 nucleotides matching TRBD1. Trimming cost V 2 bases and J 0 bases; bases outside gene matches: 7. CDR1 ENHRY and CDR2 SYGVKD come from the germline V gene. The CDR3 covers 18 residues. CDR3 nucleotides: TGTGCCATCAGTGAGCATGGGACAGGGATTACAACTAATGAAAAACTGTTTTTT. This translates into CAISEHGTGITTNEKLFF.

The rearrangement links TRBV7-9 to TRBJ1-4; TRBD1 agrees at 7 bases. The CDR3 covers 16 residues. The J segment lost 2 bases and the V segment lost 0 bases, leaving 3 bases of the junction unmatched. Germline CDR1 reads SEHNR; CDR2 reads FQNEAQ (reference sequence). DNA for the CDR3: TGTGCCAGCAGCTTAGCAGTACAGGGGACTAATGAAAAACTGTTTTTT. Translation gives CASSLAVQGTNEKLFF. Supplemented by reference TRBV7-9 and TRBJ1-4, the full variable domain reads DTGVSQNPRHKITKRGQNVTFRCDPISEHNRLYWYRQTLGQGPEFLTYFQNEAQLEKSRLLSDRFSAERPKGSFSTLEIQRTEQGDSAMYLCASSLAVQGTNEKLFFGSGTQLSVL.

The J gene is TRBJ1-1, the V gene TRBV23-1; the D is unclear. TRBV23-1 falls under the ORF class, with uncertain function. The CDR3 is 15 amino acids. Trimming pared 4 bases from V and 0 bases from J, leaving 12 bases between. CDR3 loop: CASSPRAEMNTEAFF. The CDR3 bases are TGCGCCAGCAGTCCTCGAGCCGAAATGAACACTGAAGCTTTCTTT.

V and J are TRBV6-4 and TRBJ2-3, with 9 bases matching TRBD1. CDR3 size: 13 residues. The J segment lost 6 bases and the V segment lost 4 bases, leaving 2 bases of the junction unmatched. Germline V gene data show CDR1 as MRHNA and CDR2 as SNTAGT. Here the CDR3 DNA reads TGTGCCAGCAGTGTGGGACAGGGCGATACGCAGTATTTT. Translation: CASSVGQGDTQYF.